Below, 5 T cell receptor beta chains from the same sample are listed, as sequenced in a study of T cell changes during pregnancy in multiple sclerosis. The method was immunoSEQ multiplex PCR; TCRdb's version includes in-frame clones alone and lacks a portion of them. The table lists around 40,000 clones, approximately 90% of them singletons. Sample: CD4+ T cells from peripheral blood mononuclear cells, taken in the third trimester of pregnancy. The source is a female donor with multiple sclerosis, enrolled in a pregnancy study.

The chain has TRBV19 and TRBJ1-1, with 9 bases aligning to TRBD1. V was pared by 4 bases and J by 4 bases, with 4 bases of the junction left unmatched. The germline V gene encodes CDR1 LNHDA and CDR2 SQIVND (reference sequence). CDR3 length equals 14 residues. CDR3 nucleotide sequence: TGTGCCAGTAGTACACAGGGGGCCGGCACTGAAGCTTTCTTT. It is translated as CASSTQGAGTEAFF.

V is TRBV4-3 and J is TRBJ2-7, with D perhaps matching TRBD2 (6 bases). The V gene's germline CDR1 is LGHNA and CDR2 YSLEER. The germline V and J ends were trimmed by 4 bases and 6 bases, with 13 bases remaining between them. The CDR3 runs to 13 residues. CDR3 sequence: CASSRGGDREQYF. CDR3 nucleotide sequence: TGCGCCAGCAGCCGCGGCGGGGATCGCGAGCAGTACTTC.

The gene calls are TRBV2 and TRBJ2-3; 9 bases are a match to TRBD2. The V segment lost 6 bases and the J segment 6 bases; nucleotides outside the gene matches: 1. This CDR3 has 12 amino acids. CDR1 SNHLY and CDR2 FYNNEI come from the germline V gene. In nucleotides, the CDR3 is TGTGCCAGCAGGCGGGAGGGGGATACGCAGTATTTT. Protein sequence: CASRREGDTQYF.

The gene calls are TRBV7-2 and TRBJ2-1, with TRBD2 identical over 12 bases. V was clipped by 5 bases and J by 4 bases; unmatched bases: 6. The germline CDR1 and CDR2 sequences are SGHTA and FQGNSA. The CDR3 is made up of 16 amino acids. CDR3 bases: TGTGCCAGCAGCCCCTCCGGGACTAGCGGGTACAATGAGCAGTTCTTC. It encodes CASSPSGTSGYNEQFF. Full variable domain (missing parts from reference TRBV7-2 and TRBJ2-1): GAGVSQSPSNKVTEKGKDVELRCDPISGHTALYWYRQSLGQGLEFLIYFQGNSAPDKSGLPSDRFSAERTGGSVSTLTIQRTQQEDSAVYLCASSPSGTSGYNEQFFGPGTRLTVL.

The rearrangement links TRBV11-2 to TRBJ1-5; the D gene is possibly TRBD1 (6 bases). Germline V gene lookup returns CDR1 SGHAT and CDR2 FQNNGV. The CDR3 is 13 amino acids. Trimming cost V 4 bases and J 4 bases, with 8 bases left between them. The CDR3 loop is CASSSDRNQPQHF. CDR3 nucleotides: TGTGCCAGCAGCTCGGACAGAAATCAGCCCCAGCATTTT.